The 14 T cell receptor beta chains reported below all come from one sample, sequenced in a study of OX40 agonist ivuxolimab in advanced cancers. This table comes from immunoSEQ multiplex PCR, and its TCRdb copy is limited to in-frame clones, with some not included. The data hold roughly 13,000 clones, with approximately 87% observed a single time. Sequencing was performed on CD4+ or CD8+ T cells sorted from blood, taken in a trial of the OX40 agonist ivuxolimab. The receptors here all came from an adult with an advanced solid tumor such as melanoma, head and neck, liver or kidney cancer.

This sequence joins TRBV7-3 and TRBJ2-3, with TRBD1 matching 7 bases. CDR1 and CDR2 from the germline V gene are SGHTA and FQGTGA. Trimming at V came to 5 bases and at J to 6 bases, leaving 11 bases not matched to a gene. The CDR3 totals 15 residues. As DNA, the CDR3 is TGTGCCAGCAGCACCGACAGGGAAGCTAGGGATACGCAGTATTTT. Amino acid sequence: CASSTDREARDTQYF.

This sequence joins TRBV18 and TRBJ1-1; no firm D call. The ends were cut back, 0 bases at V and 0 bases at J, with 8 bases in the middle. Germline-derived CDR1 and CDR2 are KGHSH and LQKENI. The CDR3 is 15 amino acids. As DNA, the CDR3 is TGTGCCAGCTCACCACCGAAAGGGATGAACACTGAAGCTTTCTTT. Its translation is CASSPPKGMNTEAFF. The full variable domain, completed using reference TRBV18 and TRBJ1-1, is NAGVMQNPRHLVRRRGQEARLRCSPMKGHSHVYWYRQLPEEGLKFMVYLQKENIIDESGMPKERFSAEFPKEGPSILRIQQVVRGDSAAYFCASSPPKGMNTEAFFGQGTRLTVV.

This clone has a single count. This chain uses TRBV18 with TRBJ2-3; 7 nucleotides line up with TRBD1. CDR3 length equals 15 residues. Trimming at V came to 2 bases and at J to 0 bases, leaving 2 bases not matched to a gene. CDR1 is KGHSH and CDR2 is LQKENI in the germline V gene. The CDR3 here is CASSPEDRSTDTQYF. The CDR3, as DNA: TGTGCCAGCTCACCAGAGGACAGGAGCACAGATACGCAGTATTTT.

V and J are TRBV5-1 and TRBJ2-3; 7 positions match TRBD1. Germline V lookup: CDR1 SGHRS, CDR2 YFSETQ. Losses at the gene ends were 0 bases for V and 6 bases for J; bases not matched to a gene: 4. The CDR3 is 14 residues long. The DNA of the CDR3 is TGCGCCAGCAGCTTGGAGACAGGGTCCGATACGCAGTATTTT. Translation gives CASSLETGSDTQYF.

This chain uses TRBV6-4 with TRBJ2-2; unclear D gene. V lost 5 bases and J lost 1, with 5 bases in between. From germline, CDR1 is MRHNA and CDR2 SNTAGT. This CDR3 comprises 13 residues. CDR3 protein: CASSPGNTGELFF. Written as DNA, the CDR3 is TGTGCCAGCAGTCCAGGGAACACCGGGGAGCTGTTTTTT.

The DNA for the CDR3 is TGCGCCAGCATTTCCAGGGGGGCTCTCGGCTACACCTTC. It yields the protein CASISRGALGYTF. The chain carries TRBV10-1 and TRBJ1-2; 7 bases line up with TRBD1. Germline lookup yields CDR1 WNHNN and CDR2 SYGVQD (reference sequence). V dropped 7 bases and J dropped 8; count of bases not matched to a gene: 10. The CDR3 has 13 amino acids.

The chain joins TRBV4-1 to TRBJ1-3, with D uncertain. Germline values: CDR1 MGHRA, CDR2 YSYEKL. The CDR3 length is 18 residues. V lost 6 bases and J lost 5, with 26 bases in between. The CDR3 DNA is TGCGCCAGCAGTCCTCCCCCGCGTTACACAGCGGAGCGAAACACCATATATTTT. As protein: CASSPPPRYTAERNTIYF.

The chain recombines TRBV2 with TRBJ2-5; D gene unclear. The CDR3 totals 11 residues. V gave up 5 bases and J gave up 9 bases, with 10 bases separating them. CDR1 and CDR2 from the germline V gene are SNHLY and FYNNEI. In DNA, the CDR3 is TGTGCCAGCAGTTCCCGAGATGCCCAGTACTTC. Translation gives CASSSRDAQYF.

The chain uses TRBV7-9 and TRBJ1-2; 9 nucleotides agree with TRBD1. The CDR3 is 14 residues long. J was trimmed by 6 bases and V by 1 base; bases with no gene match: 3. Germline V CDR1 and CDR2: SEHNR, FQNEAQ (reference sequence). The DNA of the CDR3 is TGTGCCAGCAGCTTAGAGGGGACAGGGAATGGCTACACCTTC. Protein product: CASSLEGTGNGYTF.

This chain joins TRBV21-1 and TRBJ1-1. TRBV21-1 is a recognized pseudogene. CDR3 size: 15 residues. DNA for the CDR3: TGTGCCAGCAGCGCCCGTCCCCCGGCGCACACTGAAGCTTTCTTT. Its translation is CASSARPPAHTEAFF.

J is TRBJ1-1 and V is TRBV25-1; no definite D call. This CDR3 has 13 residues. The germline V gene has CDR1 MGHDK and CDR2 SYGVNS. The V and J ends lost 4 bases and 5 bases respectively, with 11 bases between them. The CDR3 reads CASSAWTVTEAFF. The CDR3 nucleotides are TGTGCCAGCAGTGCTTGGACCGTTACTGAAGCTTTCTTT.

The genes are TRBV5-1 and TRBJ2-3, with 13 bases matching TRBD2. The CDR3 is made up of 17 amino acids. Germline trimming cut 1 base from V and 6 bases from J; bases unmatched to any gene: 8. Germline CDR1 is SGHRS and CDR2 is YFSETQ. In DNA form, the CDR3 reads TGCGCCAGCAGCTTGCTTACTAGCGGGGGGGCCGGGGATACGCAGTATTTT. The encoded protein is CASSLLTSGGAGDTQYF.

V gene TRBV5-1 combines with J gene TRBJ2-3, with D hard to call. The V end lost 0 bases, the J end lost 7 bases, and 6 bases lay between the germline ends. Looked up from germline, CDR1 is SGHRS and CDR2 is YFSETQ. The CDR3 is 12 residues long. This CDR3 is CASSLDLYTQYF. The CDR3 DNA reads TGCGCCAGCAGCTTGGATCTGTATACGCAGTATTTT.

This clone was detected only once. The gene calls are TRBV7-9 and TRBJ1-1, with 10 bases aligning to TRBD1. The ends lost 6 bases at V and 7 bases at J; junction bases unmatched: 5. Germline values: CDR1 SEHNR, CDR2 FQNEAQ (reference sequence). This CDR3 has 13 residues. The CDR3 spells CASRKTGGDEAFF. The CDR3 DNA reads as TGTGCCAGCAGAAAGACAGGGGGCGATGAAGCTTTCTTT.